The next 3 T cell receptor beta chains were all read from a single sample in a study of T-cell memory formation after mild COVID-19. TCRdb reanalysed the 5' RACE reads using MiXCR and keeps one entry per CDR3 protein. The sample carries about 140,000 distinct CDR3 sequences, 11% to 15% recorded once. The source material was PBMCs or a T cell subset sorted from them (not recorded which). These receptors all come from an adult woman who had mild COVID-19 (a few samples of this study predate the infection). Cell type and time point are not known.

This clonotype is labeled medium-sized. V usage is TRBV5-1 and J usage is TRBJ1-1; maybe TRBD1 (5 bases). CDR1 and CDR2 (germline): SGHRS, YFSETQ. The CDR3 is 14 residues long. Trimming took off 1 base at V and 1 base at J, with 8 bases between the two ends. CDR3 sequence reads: CASSLWQGNTEAFF. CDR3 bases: TGCGCCAGCAGCTTGTGGCAGGGGAACACTGAAGCTTTCTTT.

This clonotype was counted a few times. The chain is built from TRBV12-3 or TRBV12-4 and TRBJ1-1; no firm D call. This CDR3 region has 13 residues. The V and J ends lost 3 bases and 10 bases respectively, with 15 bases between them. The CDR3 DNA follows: TGTGCCAGCAGTTTTGGAGTGACCCTAGGAGCTTTCTTT. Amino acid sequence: CASSFGVTLGAFF.

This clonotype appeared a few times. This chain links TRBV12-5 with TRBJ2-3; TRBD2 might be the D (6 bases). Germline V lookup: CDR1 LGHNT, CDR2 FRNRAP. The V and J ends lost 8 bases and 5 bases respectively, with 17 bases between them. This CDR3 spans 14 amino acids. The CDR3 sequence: CASKAPGERDTQYF. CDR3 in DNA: TGTGCTAGTAAGGCCCCGGGGGAGAGAGATACGCAGTATTTT.